This T cell receptor beta chain was sequenced during a study of cytomegalovirus exposure and HLA in healthy donors. With 60 Vbeta and 13 Jbeta primers, the PCR was carried out. The assay was immunoSEQ multiplex PCR, and TCRdb's table has in-frame clones only and misses some. The top ten clones hold roughly 3.6% of a sample with about 160,000 clones, approximately 75% of them seen once. The CDR3 is 15 residues long. With 7 bases clipped from V and 3 bases from J, the junction kept 8 bases outside the gene matches. Germline lookup yields CDR1 SEHNR and CDR2 FQNEAQ (reference sequence). The sample holds a few counts of this clone.

The rearrangement links TRBV7-9 to TRBJ2-2; 7 bases are shared with TRBD1. The sample comprised PBMCs. The clonotype originates from a young man in good health and CMV-seropositive. CDR3 sequence: CASTPGTAYTGELFF. In DNA, the CDR3 is TGTGCCAGCACCCCCGGGACAGCCTACACCGGGGAGCTGTTTTTT.